This TCR beta chain came from a study of cytomegalovirus exposure and HLA in healthy donors. Study outcomes and limitations: A reported reduction in N-insertions relative to the approximately 670-donor mean was seen in an Asian-associated ancestry cluster in a later analysis. The authors later linked a missense DCLRE1C variant to TCR beta V- and J-gene trimming.

Trimming took 5 bases from V and 7 from J; bases not matched to a gene: 6. Germline V gene lookup returns CDR1 MNHEY and CDR2 SMNVEV (reference sequence). CDR3 length equals 13 residues. This clone turned up a few times. Its antigen is still unknown. PCR amplification relied on 60 Vbeta primers (plus 13 Jbeta primers). Authors' data handling: Later, some 79 million unique TCR beta chains were counted in an analysis, and about 12 million of them were shared. The data were produced by immunoSEQ multiplex PCR, yet TCRdb's version contains in-frame clones alone and is incomplete. That table gives V, J and clone size, and the DNA gave D and trimming. The table has some 180,000 clones, about 82% seen once.

The TCR comes from a man aged 18-30 years in good health and CMV-seronegative. The sequenced sample was PBMCs. The chain employs TRBV27 and TRBJ1-1; 8 bases align to TRBD1. CDR3: CASSAQGAGEAFF. The CDR3 nucleotides are TGTGCCAGCAGTGCCCAGGGGGCAGGTGAAGCTTTCTTT.